This TCR beta chain was obtained from a study of human T cells and chemical hapten exposure. This clonotype was observed at least ten times. Its cognate antigen is unknown. CDR3 length: 16 amino acids. The germline gives CDR1 SGHAT, CDR2 FQNNGV. V was clipped by 3 bases and J by 2 bases, with 16 bases between them. The sample's time point: patch test 1, 2 weeks after DPC sensitization. The treatment is: therapeutic diphenylcyclopropenone sensitization with weekly scalp DPC. Phlebotomy was performed prior to application of every patch test. Individual cDNA molecules received unique molecular identifiers in the library. Each CDR3 protein is one row after TCRdb ran MiXCR on the RACE reads. Here the sample spans about 380,000 distinct CDR3 sequences, approximately 5% being singletons. Findings of the study overall: Expanded TCRs created a significantly greater count of big CDR3 similarity clusters than controls did.

This chain joins TRBV11-2 and TRBJ1-2; D not resolved. The clonotype comes from a woman in her fifties or sixties with alopecia areata. Some clones in this sample may be carry-over from other donors' samples. The sample consisted of whole blood, taken in connection with sensitization to the hapten diphenylcyclopropenone (DPC). The CDR3 loop reads CASSFLRTDLNYGYTF. The CDR3 nucleotides read TGTGCCAGCAGCTTTCTCAGGACGGATTTAAACTATGGCTACACCTTC.